The subject of this entry is one T cell receptor (beta chain). These data come from a study of blood T cell repertoires in COVID-19. Germline V gene lookup returns CDR1 SGHAT and CDR2 FQNNGV. Trimming left V 0 bases short and J 7 bases short, with 15 bases between. The CDR3 runs to 15 residues. Sequencing used immunoSEQ multiplex PCR; TCRdb keeps in-frame clones, though not all of them. The data contain under 150,000 clones, over 80% of them seen just once; the ten biggest clones take up approximately 20%. The sequenced sample was PBMCs or T cells enriched from blood (not recorded which). J is TRBJ1-2 and V is TRBV11-2; D is possibly TRBD1 (6 bases). The sequence derives from a man younger than 45 who had recovered from COVID-19. The chain's CDR3 is CASSLDWSGASGYTF. In DNA form, the CDR3 reads TGTGCCAGCAGCTTAGATTGGTCAGGGGCAAGTGGCTACACCTTC.